The TCR beta chain under discussion was sequenced for a study of cytotoxic CD8 clonotypes in ibrutinib-treated CLL. As for the study in general: With a range of 6 to 36, the median treatment time before response samples were taken was more than 10 months.

Frozen-stored PBMCs produced approximately 2 micrograms of genomic DNA for TCR beta libraries. In its sample, this clone was seen a few times. Its cognate antigen is unknown. Trimming cost V 2 bases and J 2 bases, with 14 bases left between them. The length of the CDR3 is 17 residues. CDR1 and CDR2 (germline): SGHNT, YYREEE (reference sequence). The sequencing depth, 1 in 200,000 to 1 in 1 million T cells, was the target. TCRdb's table, derived via immunoSEQ multiplex PCR, lists solely in-frame clones and lacks some. The data show some 100,000 clones, approximately 58% seen once. Notes on the study in general: Public clonotypes, rarely seen, contracted or held steady on treatment.

The input for sequencing was PBMCs, taken after 24 months of ibrutinib treatment. The V and J genes are TRBV5-4 and TRBJ2-6; D is possibly TRBD1 (6 bases). The receptor was isolated from a human donor with chronic lymphocytic leukemia. The CDR3 region is CASSLTGNSPGANVLTF. Written as DNA, the CDR3 is TGTGCCAGCAGCTTAACAGGGAACTCTCCTGGGGCCAACGTCCTGACTTTC.